This TCR beta chain was sequenced during a study of T cells in localized non-small cell lung cancer. The study's findings and limits: There were a median around 59 of the top 100 tumor clones appearing in adjacent lung.

About this clone itself: The antigen is not known.

This CDR3 has 15 residues. Per germline, CDR1 MNHEY and CDR2 SVGAGI. V gave up 5 bases and J gave up 0 bases, with 14 bases separating them. TCRdb keeps only in-frame clones here, not all; method: immunoSEQ multiplex PCR. The sample has 30,000 or so clones; 88% are singletons. This TCR was sampled from a female donor older than 55 with stage III squamous cell lung carcinoma. The V call is TRBV6-5, the J call TRBJ2-7; perhaps TRBD1 as D (6 bases). The sequences come from peripheral blood, collected before any cancer treatment. The CDR3 DNA is TGTGCCAGCAGTACTTGGACAGCAAGCTCCTACGAGCAGTACTTC. Translated: CASSTWTASSYEQYF.